This is a list of T cell receptor beta chains from one sample in a study of blood T cells in healthy people across ages. From the 5' RACE reads, TCRdb called clonotypes with MiXCR, one entry per CDR3 protein. Seen here are over 500,000 distinct CDR3 sequences, over 40% observed once, and the top ten hold approximately 12%. What was sequenced was blood. The source is a woman older than 75 in good health. Both conserved end residues are part of each CDR3. Each record gives: D gene, V gene, clone size, J gene, CDR3 DNA, CDR3 protein. D genes are given only for firm matches. Not all rows give a size; the values are once, few, many and, for expanded clones, a class.

NA	TRBV20-1	NA	TRBJ1-2	TGCAGTGTGACCTCAGCCCGGGAGGTCGATGGCTACACCTTC	CSVTSAREVDGYTF
NA	TRBV6-5	NA	TRBJ2-7	TGTGCCAGCAGTTCCTCGGGACACTCCTACGAGCAGTACTTC	CASSSSGHSYEQYF
NA	TRBV6-1	NA	TRBJ2-1	TGTGCCAGCAGTGAAGAGGCTAGTAATGATGAGCAGTTCTTC	CASSEEASNDEQFF
NA	TRBV6-2/TRBV6-3	NA	TRBJ2-5	TGTGCCAGCAGTTACATAGACAACCGGGATAGGTACTTC	CASSYIDNRDRYF
TRBD2	TRBV7-6	NA	TRBJ2-6	TGTGCCAGCAGCTTGCTAGCGGGGGGCTCTGGGGCCAACGTCCTGACTTTC	CASSLLAGGSGANVLTF
NA	TRBV12-3/TRBV12-4	NA	TRBJ2-1	TGTGCCAGCAGTGAGACAGGTGTGGGCAATGAGCAGTTCTTC	CASSETGVGNEQFF
NA	TRBV7-9	few	TRBJ1-2	TGTGCCAGCAGCTTGTCCGGGGTTTCTTATGGCTACACCTTC	CASSLSGVSYGYTF
TRBD2	TRBV5-1	NA	TRBJ2-7	TGCGCCAGCAGCTTTACCGGGACTAGCGGGGACGAGCAGTACTTC	CASSFTGTSGDEQYF
NA	TRBV28	NA	TRBJ2-3	NA	CASSFFGQGVTDTQYF
TRBD1	TRBV15	many	TRBJ2-7	TGTGCCACCAGACCCGGGACAGCTAAAACCTACGAGCAGTACTTC	CATRPGTAKTYEQYF
NA	TRBV6-6	few	TRBJ2-7	TGTGCCAGCAACACGGGGCCCTCCTACGAGCAGTACTTC	CASNTGPSYEQYF
NA	TRBV18	many	TRBJ2-5	TGTGCCAGCTCACCCCGCACTAGCTCCCAAGAGACCCAGTACTTC	CASSPRTSSQETQYF
NA	TRBV29-1	NA	TRBJ1-5	TGCAGTGGGGGGGGCGGCAATCAGCCCCAGCATTTT	CSGGGGNQPQHF
NA	TRBV3-1	many	TRBJ2-7	TGTGCCAGCAGCCGACAAAAACTAGGCTACGAGCAGTACTTC	CASSRQKLGYEQYF
NA	TRBV5-1	NA	TRBJ2-1	TGCGCCAGCAGCCCCAGAAGGGCGTTAGATGAGCAGTTCTTC	CASSPRRALDEQFF
NA	TRBV5-1	NA	TRBJ2-3	TGCGCCAGCTGGGGCTGGAGGGATACGCAGTATTTT	CASWGWRDTQYF
TRBD1	TRBV3-1	few	TRBJ2-2	TGTGCCAGCAGCCTTTGGACAGGGAACACCGGGGAGCTGTTTTTT	CASSLWTGNTGELFF
NA	TRBV2	NA	TRBJ2-3	TGTGCCAGCAGTGAGGTGGAGTCCACAGATACGCAGTATTTT	CASSEVESTDTQYF
TRBD2	TRBV20-1	NA	TRBJ2-1	TGCAGTGCTAGTTTGACGGGAGGGTATGGCAATGAGCAGTTCTTC	CSASLTGGYGNEQFF
NA	TRBV20-1	NA	TRBJ2-1	TGCAGTGCCCCCCTACCCCACCGGTCTGCGTGTGGGTACAATGAGCAGTTCTTC	CSAPLPHRSACGYNEQFF
TRBD1	TRBV12-3/TRBV12-4	many	TRBJ1-5	TGTGCCAGCAGTTTACTGACAGGGGGCCCCCCCAATCAGCCCCAGCATTTT	CASSLLTGGPPNQPQHF
TRBD2	TRBV4-1	NA	TRBJ2-5	TGCGCCAGCAGCGCACTAGCGGGGGACGAGACCCAGTACTTC	CASSALAGDETQYF
NA	TRBV28	few	TRBJ2-1	TGTGCCAGCAGTCCGCCCAGGGGTCGAGGAGGATCCTACAATGAGCAGTTCTTC	CASSPPRGRGGSYNEQFF
NA	TRBV12-3/TRBV12-4	NA	TRBJ2-7	TGTGCCAGCACCGCGGGACCGAGCTCCTACGAGCAGTACTTC	CASTAGPSSYEQYF
TRBD1	TRBV2	few	TRBJ2-1	TGTGCCAGCACGCAGGACAGGGGAGGTGAGCAGTTCTTC	CASTQDRGGEQFF
NA	TRBV28	NA	TRBJ1-4	TGTGCCAGCAGTTTAACGGGTGGCTTGGAAAAACTGTTTTTT	CASSLTGGLEKLFF
NA	TRBV3-1	NA	TRBJ2-7	TGTGCCAGCAGCCAAGAGGCGCTAGCGACCCTAGGGAAGCAGTACTTC	CASSQEALATLGKQYF
NA	TRBV4-2	many	TRBJ1-5	TGTGCCAGCAGCCTATTGGGGGAGGTCAATCAGCCCCAGCATTTT	CASSLLGEVNQPQHF
NA	TRBV9	NA	TRBJ2-1	TGTGCCAGCAGCACCATTGGCAGGGGCGGCTACAATGAGCAGTTCTTC	CASSTIGRGGYNEQFF
NA	TRBV12-3/TRBV12-4	many	TRBJ2-3	TGTGCCAGCAGTGCTTATGACACAGATACGCAGTATTTT	CASSAYDTDTQYF
NA	TRBV3-1	many	TRBJ2-1	TGTGCCAGCAGCCAAGGATGGGTAGAGCAGTTCTTC	CASSQGWVEQFF
NA	TRBV4-1	NA	TRBJ2-6	TGCGCCAGCAGCCAAGTCGACCAAATCTCTGGGGCCAACGTCCTGACTTTC	CASSQVDQISGANVLTF
NA	TRBV15	NA	TRBJ2-7	TGTGCCGCCAGCAGAGAATTTGTAGGTTACGAGCAGTACTTC	CAASREFVGYEQYF
TRBD2	TRBV6-6	many	TRBJ2-1	TGTGCCAGCAGTAATCCCAGCGGGGTCTACAATGAGCAGTTCTTC	CASSNPSGVYNEQFF
NA	TRBV7-9	few	TRBJ1-5	TGTGCCAGCTCCATCGGGCGGGGGGGCAATCAGCCCCAGCATTTT	CASSIGRGGNQPQHF
NA	TRBV4-3	NA	TRBJ1-1	TGCGCCAGCACTCACGACCAGGGAACTGAAGCTTTCTTT	CASTHDQGTEAFF
NA	TRBV7-9	NA	TRBJ2-7	TGTGCCGGAGGGGGACAGAACTACGAGCAGTACTTC	CAGGGQNYEQYF
TRBD1	TRBV3-1	NA	TRBJ1-2	TGTGCCAGCAGCCAGTCAGGGGGCGATGGCTATGGCTACACCTTC	CASSQSGGDGYGYTF
NA	TRBV5-1	many	TRBJ2-5	TGCGCCAGCAGTGGCGTCCAAGAGACCCAGTACTTC	CASSGVQETQYF
TRBD1	TRBV7-3	few	TRBJ1-2	TGTGCCAGCAGCTATAACAGGGGGCAAGATCTCACCTTC	CASSYNRGQDLTF
NA	TRBV27	NA	TRBJ1-2	TGTGCCAGCAGTACGAGATCTAACTATGGCTACACCTTC	CASSTRSNYGYTF
NA	TRBV4-2	many	TRBJ2-7	TGTGCCAGCAGCCAAGATCAGGGGTACGAGCAGTACTTC	CASSQDQGYEQYF
NA	TRBV7-9	NA	TRBJ2-7	TGTGCCAGCATCCCTGACGGGGGCTACGAGCAGTACTTC	CASIPDGGYEQYF
TRBD2	TRBV20-1	NA	TRBJ2-1	TGCAGTGCTAGAGGGCGGGAGAGCTCCTACAATGAGCAGTTCTTC	CSARGRESSYNEQFF
TRBD1	TRBV30	NA	TRBJ2-7	TGTGCCTGGAGTGTAGGGACAGGGGCCTACGAGCAGTACTTC	CAWSVGTGAYEQYF
NA	TRBV6-6	many	TRBJ1-2	TGTGCCAGCAGTTACTCTTTCTATGGCTACACCTTC	CASSYSFYGYTF
NA	TRBV5-1	many	TRBJ1-2	TGCGCCAGCAGCTCATACCAGGCTAACTATGGCTACACCTTC	CASSSYQANYGYTF
NA	TRBV29-1	NA	TRBJ2-3	TGCAGCGTCCCCGGCGGGCGGGCTACCGCCTCCCAAGGACTCCGGAATACGCAGTATTTT	CSVPGGRATASQGLRNTQYF
NA	TRBV29-1	many	TRBJ1-2	TGCAGCGTTGAAGGGAACCTAAGGACTGGCTATGGCTACACCTTC	CSVEGNLRTGYGYTF
NA	TRBV29-1	few	TRBJ2-2	TGCAGCGTTGTTTTGTACGGGGAGCTGTTTTTT	CSVVLYGELFF
NA	TRBV7-2	many	TRBJ2-5	TGTGCCAGCAGCTTAATCCGGGAAGAGACCCAGTACTTC	CASSLIREETQYF